This T cell receptor (beta chain) was found in a study of blood T cell repertoires in COVID-19 (dated by TCRdb to 2018 to 2020). Context from the whole study: The collaborator samples originated in the United States, Italy and Spain and spanned the acute and convalescent phases of COVID-19. The material from the prospective study consisted of cDNA or gDNA derived from T cells, B-cell-depleted T cells, or PBMCs. Subjects who had been exposed to COVID-19, were actively infected with it, or had recovered from it provided the deeply sampled blood TCRbeta repertoires that made up the dataset. The repertoires were released in a freely available public database meant as a resource for research on the immune response to SARS-CoV-2. Samples were obtained from the ongoing ImmuneRACE study (first 160 participants) and from 1,254 subjects provided by 6 global collaborators. Nearly every sample came with metadata listing a de-identified subject ID, COVID-19 status, age in years and sex. Where HLA class I and class II types were available, the types were taken from metadata supplied by the sample provider, not from assay-based typing.

TCRbeta CDR3 regions were amplified from genomic DNA using the immunoSEQ Assay, a bias-controlled multiplex PCR. Processing in the source paper ran as follows. Nucleated cell counts per sample were estimated from amplification of reference gene primers within the assay. To quantify the absolute abundance of each unique TCRbeta CDR3 rearrangement, sequence reads were collapsed and filtered. For each sample, productive Simpson clonality was calculated as the square root of Simpson's diversity index over productive rearrangements. Here the immuneACCESS table is served through TCRdb, limited to in-frame sequences with V and J called. Missing clones are a known gap in these copies; in checked studies unresolved V genes cover under half, and the rest lacks a known reason. That table furnishes V, J and clone size, whereas the DNA furnished D and trimming. In this sample the table shows 200,000 to 250,000 clones, about 86% of which occur a single time. The biggest ten clones account for about 3.1% of the sample.

On the study overall, not on this receptor specifically: How much clinical and demographic metadata was included differed by source and by participant, and the metadata was provided uncurated.

Turning to this clone: Its antigen remains undetermined. Base qualities are not recorded, but no much larger clone differs from it by a single base.

A second Seattle source provided samples from volunteer blood donors who had recovered from COVID-19. Collaborating institutions collected whole blood in K2EDTA tubes following their own protocols. For TCRbeta analysis, collaborator samples were shipped as frozen whole blood, as isolated PBMCs, or as DNA extracted from either sample type. The receptor comes from a woman in her twenties or thirties who had recovered from COVID-19. Sequenced sample: peripheral blood.

The sequenced DNA is TGTGCCAGCAGTTTCAGTGGGGGCCGCCACGAGCAGTACTTC. It specifies CASSFSGGRHEQYF. This receptor chain uses TRBV28 and TRBJ2-7, with TRBD1 tentatively as D gene (6 bases match). Looking up the germline V gene yields CDR1 MDHEN and CDR2 SYDVKM. V and J are truncated by 3 bases and 5 bases respectively, leaving an intervening sequence of 14 bases. The CDR3, cysteine through phenylalanine, is 14 amino acids long. The CDR3 DNA has 42 bases and is translated from base 1.